This passage covers 19 T cell receptor beta chains from one sample sequenced in a study of CDR3 diversity in severe acne. TCRdb re-analysed the PCR reads in MiXCR, keeping a single row per CDR3 protein. Counted here are around 91,000 distinct CDR3 sequences, around 49% occurring once; the ten biggest clones make up over 11%. What was sequenced was blood. All receptors come from a male donor in good health, without acne.

This clonotype has only a few counts. This chain links TRBV19 with TRBJ1-2, with D unresolved. This CDR3 has 14 amino acids. V was pared by 2 bases and J by 2 bases, with 9 bases between. Per the germline V gene, CDR1 is LNHDA and CDR2 is SQIVND (reference sequence). CDR3 amino acids: CASSIFERNYGYTF. DNA for the CDR3: TGTGCCAGTAGTATATTTGAAAGGAACTATGGCTACACCTTC.

This clonotype turned up a few times. The J gene is TRBJ1-4, the V gene TRBV29-1; 7 nucleotides agree with TRBD1. The CDR3 totals 12 residues. V shed 4 bases, J shed 7 bases, and the junction held 3 bases outside the gene matches. Germline V gene sequence: CDR1 SQVTM, CDR2 ANQGSEA. This CDR3 is CSVGGGSEKLFF. CDR3 DNA sequence: TGCAGCGTTGGAGGGGGCTCTGAAAAACTGTTTTTT.

This clonotype was observed at least ten times. J is TRBJ1-2 and V is TRBV7-6; no firm D call. Trimming left V 3 bases short and J 2 bases short, with 10 bases between. From germline, CDR1 is SGHVS and CDR2 FNYEAQ. The CDR3 contains 14 residues. CDR3 sequence (DNA): TGTGCCAGCAGCTTGGGCTCGGCGAACTATGGCTACACCTTC. Its translation is CASSLGSANYGYTF.

This clonotype was counted a few times. The chain combines TRBV29-1 with TRBJ2-5; 8 positions match TRBD1. Trimming took 7 bases from V and 5 from J; bases not matched to a gene: 9. CDR3 length: 13 residues. Germline values: CDR1 SQVTM, CDR2 ANQGSEA. CDR3 coding DNA: TGCAGCGGGAGGACAGGGTCGCGGGAGACCCAGTACTTC. It translates to CSGRTGSRETQYF.

This CDR3 is CASSHGTNTGELFF. The CDR3 DNA reads TGTGCCAGCAGCCACGGGACGAACACCGGGGAGCTGTTTTTT. The chain links TRBV14 to TRBJ2-2, with D possibly matching TRBD2 (5 bases). V was shortened by 3 bases and J by 0 bases, with 5 bases between the two germline ends. Germline V CDR1 and CDR2: SGHDN, FVKESK. The CDR3 sequence is 14 residues long.

The DNA of the CDR3 is TGTGCCAGCAGCCAATGGGTAGGGGAAAAACTGTTTTTT. It codes for CASSQWVGEKLFF. The V call is TRBV5-8, the J call TRBJ1-4; D call uncertain. The CDR3 is 13 amino acids. V was cut by 4 bases and J by 8 bases, with 12 bases left in between. The germline V gene encodes CDR1 SGHTS and CDR2 YDEGEE.

There are many counts of this clonotype. A much larger clone differs by one base, so this may be a read error. The gene calls are TRBV3-1 and TRBJ2-3, with 14 positions matching TRBD2. The J segment lost 1 base and the V segment lost 4 bases, leaving 7 bases of the junction unmatched. Germline V CDR1 and CDR2: LGHDT, YNNKEL (reference sequence). The CDR3 loop spans 18 amino acids. CDR3 sequence reads: CASSRLGLAGEGTDTQYF. As DNA, the CDR3 is TGTGCCAGCAGCCGCCTGGGACTAGCGGGAGAGGGCACAGATACGCAGTATTTT.

In this sample, this clonotype turned up many times. CDR3 sequence reads: CASSEQPYNEQFF. The CDR3, as DNA: TGTGCCAGCAGTGAACAGCCTTACAATGAGCAGTTCTTC. The chain is built from TRBV6-4 and TRBJ2-1; D not resolved. Germline V gene data show CDR1 as MRHNA and CDR2 as SNTAGT. This CDR3 comprises 13 residues. V was clipped by 3 bases and J by 4 bases, with 7 bases between them.

CDR3 nucleotide sequence: TGCGCCAGCAGTGAGGACATGGAATTCACCTCGATGACTGAAGCTTTCTTT. It encodes CASSEDMEFTSMTEAFF. The genes are TRBV10-2 and TRBJ1-1; no firm D call. The germline V gene has CDR1 WSHSY and CDR2 SAAADI. The CDR3 runs to 17 residues. V was shortened by 2 bases and J by 5 bases, with 21 bases between the two germline ends.

On this clonotype itself: The CDR3 end shows no conserved phenylalanine or tryptophan, and so a read error is likely. J is TRBJ2-3 and V is TRBV20-1; TRBD2 aligns across 7 bases. The CDR3 has 14 residues. The germline V gene has CDR1 DFQATT and CDR2 SNEGSKA (reference sequence). This chain's CDR3 is CSARVRLATGTQYL. The CDR3 DNA reads as TGCAGTGCTAGAGTACGACTAGCCACAGGTACGCAGTATCTT.

This clonotype turned up a few times. V is TRBV10-1 and J is TRBJ1-1; D remains ambiguous. The CDR3 totals 12 residues. Trimming took off 8 bases at V and 7 bases at J, with 14 bases between the two ends. Germline loops: CDR1 WNHNN, CDR2 SYGVQD (reference sequence). The CDR3 is CASPLPMGEAFF. The CDR3 coding sequence is TGCGCCAGCCCACTCCCGATGGGTGAAGCTTTCTTT.

With respect to this clonotype: One end of the junction fails to match germline, which may point to a read error. The V gene is TRBV6-1, the J gene TRBJ2-7, with D unresolved. The CDR3 is made up of 8 amino acids. Germline loops: CDR1 MNHNS, CDR2 SASEGT. The CDR3 is CASSEAPF. CDR3 sequence (DNA): TGTGCCAGCAGTGAAGCCCCCTTC.

The sample holds one count of this clonotype. Just one base apart from a much larger clone, this may be a read error. The rearrangement links TRBV4-2 to TRBJ2-3; 11 bases are shared with TRBD2. The CDR3 spans 16 residues. In germline, CDR1 is LGHNA, CDR2 YNFKEQ. The CDR3 nucleotides are TGTGCCAGCCGCCAAGGTCTAGCGGGAGGAGCAGATACGCAGTATTTT. Its translation is CASRQGLAGGADTQYF.

In its sample, this clonotype was seen a few times. The chain employs TRBV24-1 and TRBJ1-5; tentatively, D is TRBD1 (5 bases). This CDR3 spans 14 amino acids. The germline gives CDR1 KGHDR, CDR2 SFDVKD. Trimming cost V 3 bases and J 2 bases, with 7 bases left between them. The chain's CDR3 is CATSDRGGNQPQHF. The CDR3 bases are TGTGCCACCAGTGATAGGGGCGGCAATCAGCCCCAGCATTTT.

The rearrangement links TRBV24-1 to TRBJ2-5; TRBD2 matches at 9 bases. This CDR3 has 16 amino acids. V was pared by 4 bases and J by 1 base, with 6 bases of the junction left unmatched. Germline CDR1 KGHDR, CDR2 SFDVKD. This CDR3 reads CATSESLAGSQETQYF. The CDR3 DNA reads TGTGCCACCAGTGAGTCCCTAGCGGGAAGCCAAGAGACCCAGTACTTC.

V gene TRBV5-1 combines with J gene TRBJ1-2; TRBD1 might be the D (5 bases). CDR3 length equals 14 residues. Deletions cut 4 bases from V and 6 bases from J, with 16 bases between. CDR1 and CDR2 from the germline V gene are SGHRS and YFSETQ. CDR3 amino acids: CASSPGGKANGYTF. DNA of the CDR3: TGCGCCAGCAGCCCTGGGGGGAAGGCCAATGGCTACACCTTC. Filled out from reference TRBV5-1 and TRBJ1-2, the complete variable domain reads KAGVTQTPRYLIKTRGQQVTLSCSPISGHRSVSWYQQTPGQGLQFLFEYFSETQRNKGNFPGRFSGRQFSNSRSEMNVSTLELGDSALYLCASSPGGKANGYTFGSGTRLTVV.

This clonotype was recorded at least ten times. V is TRBV13 and J is TRBJ2-7, with D possibly matching TRBD2 (6 bases). Germline-derived CDR1 and CDR2 are PRHDT and FYEKMQ (reference sequence). V dropped 0 bases and J dropped 2 bases, with 20 bases sitting between them. CDR3 length equals 18 residues. The CDR3 coding sequence is TGTGCCAGCAGCTTAGGCCTGCGGGACCGCCAGTTTCCCTACGAGCAGTACTTC. Its translation: CASSLGLRDRQFPYEQYF.

The sample holds many counts of this clonotype. The J gene is TRBJ1-6, the V gene TRBV9; D is unresolved. V lost 0 bases to trimming and J lost 0 bases, with 7 bases between them. From germline, CDR1 is SGDLS and CDR2 YYNGEE. This CDR3 contains 16 residues. The CDR3, as DNA: TGTGCCAGCAGCGTAGGGGGTAGCTCCTATAATTCACCCCTCCACTTT. It translates to CASSVGGSSYNSPLHF. The full variable domain, with the rest looked up from reference TRBV9 and TRBJ1-6, is DSGVTQTPKHLITATGQRVTLRCSPRSGDLSVYWYQQSLDQGLQFLIQYYNGEERAKGNILERFSAQQFPDLHSELNLSSLELGDSALYFCASSVGGSSYNSPLHFGNGTRLTVT.

This clonotype was seen a few times. V usage is TRBV20-1 and J usage is TRBJ2-5; the match to TRBD2 covers 8 bases. V lost 6 bases to trimming and J lost 5 bases; unmatched junction nucleotides: 5. The length of the CDR3 is 12 residues. Germline CDR1 is DFQATT and CDR2 is SNEGSKA (reference sequence). This CDR3 reads CSAGRGGETQYF. CDR3 DNA: TGCAGTGCCGGGAGGGGGGGCGAGACCCAGTACTTC.